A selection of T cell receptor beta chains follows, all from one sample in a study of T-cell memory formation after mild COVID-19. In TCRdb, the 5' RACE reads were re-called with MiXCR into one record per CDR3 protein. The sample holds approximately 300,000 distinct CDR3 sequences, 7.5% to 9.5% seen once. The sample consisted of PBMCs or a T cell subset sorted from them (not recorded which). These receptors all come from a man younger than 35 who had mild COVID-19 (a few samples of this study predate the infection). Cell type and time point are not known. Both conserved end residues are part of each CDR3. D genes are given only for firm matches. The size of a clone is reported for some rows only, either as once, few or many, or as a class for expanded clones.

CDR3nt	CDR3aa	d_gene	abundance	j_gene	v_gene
TGTGCCAGCAGCCTTAAATACCGACAGGGGGGAACTGAAGCTTTCTTT	CASSLKYRQGGTEAFF	TRBD1	few	TRBJ1-1	TRBV7-6
TGTGCCAGCAGTGAGGCAGGCTACGAGCAGTACTTC	CASSEAGYEQYF	NA	few	TRBJ2-7	TRBV25-1
TGTGCCAGCAAACCGGGACAAAACTCCGGGGAGCTGTTTTTT	CASKPGQNSGELFF	NA	many	TRBJ2-2	TRBV12-3/TRBV12-4
TGTGCCAGCAGAGTCGGGACAGAAGAGACCCAGTACTTC	CASRVGTEETQYF	TRBD1	many	TRBJ2-5	TRBV2
TGTGCCAGCTCACCACTACCAACCGGGACAGGCTCTGGAAACACCATATATTTT	CASSPLPTGTGSGNTIYF	TRBD1	few	TRBJ1-3	TRBV18
TGTGCCAGCAGCTCTCCAAGGGGCTTCCAAAGCAGCGGGGAGCTGTTTTTT	CASSSPRGFQSSGELFF	NA	few	TRBJ2-2	TRBV7-9
TGTGCCACCAGTGCCTCTAAGGACAGTGCGAGGTCCGGGGAGCTGTTTTTT	CATSASKDSARSGELFF	NA	many	TRBJ2-2	TRBV24-1
TGCGCCAGCGTACCCGGGACAGGGAGGACTGAAGCTTTCTTT	CASVPGTGRTEAFF	TRBD1	NA	TRBJ1-1	TRBV5-1
TGCAGTGCTAGAGAGTCAGGGGCCAGGCTCCAGCATTTT	CSARESGARLQHF	NA	NA	TRBJ1-5	TRBV20-1
TGTGCCACCAGCAGAGATGGTGAACAGGGGCGCCGTAATTCACCCCTCCACTTT	CATSRDGEQGRRNSPLHF	TRBD1	NA	TRBJ1-6	TRBV15
TGCGCCAGCAGCCAAGAATATACATCCCTTGGAAACACCATATATTTT	CASSQEYTSLGNTIYF	NA	NA	TRBJ1-3	TRBV4-3
TGCGCCAGCAGCTTGGGCTCGGGCCCAGAGACCCAGTACTTC	CASSLGSGPETQYF	NA	few	TRBJ2-5	TRBV5-1
TGCGCCAGCAGCTTTGCAGGGGGCCTCTATGGCTACACCTTC	CASSFAGGLYGYTF	TRBD1	NA	TRBJ1-2	TRBV5-1
TGTGCCAGCAGCCATGGGTCGGGGGGGTATACAGATACGCAGTATTTT	CASSHGSGGYTDTQYF	TRBD2	NA	TRBJ2-3	TRBV4-2
TGTGCCAGCAGTTTAGGACTAGCGGGGGGGCCGGATACGCAGTATTTT	CASSLGLAGGPDTQYF	TRBD2	many	TRBJ2-3	TRBV12-3/TRBV12-4
TGTGCCAGCAGCCAAGATGGCCTAGCGGGGGGGAGAGCAGATACGCAGTATTTT	CASSQDGLAGGRADTQYF	TRBD2	few	TRBJ2-3	TRBV4-2
TGTGCCAGCAGTGCCAGTCAGGGGGCATTCGGCTACACCTTC	CASSASQGAFGYTF	TRBD1	NA	TRBJ1-2	TRBV6-1
TGTGCCAGCAGCTCCCGGGACCACTGGGACGAGCAGTACTTC	CASSSRDHWDEQYF	NA	few	TRBJ2-7	TRBV3-1
TGCGCCAGCGGGAATGTCGAGGACGGGGGGCTTACAGATACGCAGTATTTT	CASGNVEDGGLTDTQYF	NA	few	TRBJ2-3	TRBV5-1
TGTGCCAGCAGCCAAGGGGGCACGGGGGTAGCCAAAAACATTCAGTACTTC	CASSQGGTGVAKNIQYF	NA	few	TRBJ2-4	TRBV3-1
TGTGCCATCACCTCGGGCCAAGAAGGACAGACCCAGTACTTC	CAITSGQEGQTQYF	NA	NA	TRBJ2-5	TRBV10-3
TGTGCCAGCAGCTTAGACGTTCTGGACAGTGAAAAACTGTTTTTT	CASSLDVLDSEKLFF	NA	NA	TRBJ1-4	TRBV7-2
TGCGCCAGCAGCTTGGAAACAGGCTATAATGAAAAACTGTTTTTT	CASSLETGYNEKLFF	NA	few	TRBJ1-4	TRBV5-1
TGCGCCAGCAGCCAACTTCCAGGGGTCCAAGAGACCCAGTACTTC	CASSQLPGVQETQYF	NA	few	TRBJ2-5	TRBV4-1
TGTGCCAGCAGCTTAGATCGAAAGGGCGGGGAGACCCAGTACTTC	CASSLDRKGGETQYF	NA	NA	TRBJ2-5	TRBV7-2
TGTGCCAGCAGCTGGGCGGAGACCCAGTACTTC	CASSWAETQYF	NA	few	TRBJ2-5	TRBV7-9
TGCGCCAGCAGCCCACCGGGACTACCAACCTACGAGCAGTACTTC	CASSPPGLPTYEQYF	TRBD2	NA	TRBJ2-7	TRBV4-1
TGTGCCAGCAGCGTAGTGGCTAGCGGGGGGGCTGGAGATACGCAGTATTTT	CASSVVASGGAGDTQYF	TRBD2	few	TRBJ2-3	TRBV9